The 27 T cell receptor beta chains below were found in one sample sequenced in a study of CD8 T cells in ankylosing spondylitis. Regarding the study as a whole: In ankylosing spondylitis blood, a motif of roughly 8 highly homologous TCR beta variants appeared characteristic.

A single record per CDR3 protein comes from TCRdb applying MiXCR to the 5' RACE reads. The data hold fewer than 550,000 distinct CDR3 sequences, with approximately 5.3% observed a single time. Antigens of these TCRs are unknown. Sequenced sample: blood, either unsorted or a sorted T cell fraction (not recorded which). These receptors all come from a male donor with ankylosing spondylitis.

This clonotype was picked up many times. This chain uses TRBV7-2 with TRBJ1-5; no reliable D call. V was shortened by 8 bases and J by 2 bases, with 10 bases between the two germline ends. The CDR3 covers 13 residues. Germline assignment: CDR1 SGHTA and CDR2 FQGNSA. Here the CDR3 reads CASGKNGNQPQHF. The CDR3 bases are TGTGCCAGCGGCAAAAATGGCAATCAGCCCCAGCATTTT.

This clonotype was seen many times. This rearrangement joins TRBV20-1 to TRBJ2-3; TRBD2 aligns across 15 bases. This CDR3 region has 16 residues. The germline V gene encodes CDR1 DFQATT and CDR2 SNEGSKA (reference sequence). V was pared by 5 bases and J by 4 bases, with 7 bases of the junction left unmatched. The CDR3 DNA reads as TGCAGTGCTCCGAGGACTAGCGGGAGGGCCCCAGATACGCAGTATTTT. It encodes CSAPRTSGRAPDTQYF.

This clonotype was observed at least ten times. The CDR3 bases are TGTGCCAGCAGCCGAGCCGGGGCAGGCGTTTATGGCTACACCTTC. Translation: CASSRAGAGVYGYTF. The rearrangement uses TRBV11-2 and TRBJ1-2; D might be TRBD1 (5 bases). This CDR3 is built from 15 residues. Trimming shortened V by 5 bases and J by 5 bases, and 18 bases separated the two germline ends. Per germline, CDR1 SGHAT and CDR2 FQNNGV.

This clonotype was detected ten times or more. This chain joins TRBV29-1 and TRBJ2-1; maybe TRBD2 (5 bases). V shed 0 bases and J shed 6 bases, with 15 bases lying between them. This CDR3 region has 15 residues. Per germline, CDR1 SQVTM and CDR2 ANQGSEA. CDR3 sequence: CSVEDLWGVGNEQFF. For the CDR3, the DNA is TGCAGCGTTGAAGATCTTTGGGGAGTGGGCAATGAGCAGTTCTTC.

This clonotype was observed at least ten times. V gene TRBV6-1 combines with J gene TRBJ1-5; D remains ambiguous. Trimming removed 6 bases from V and 4 bases from J, with 10 bases in between. The CDR3 totals 13 residues. From germline, CDR1 is MNHNS and CDR2 SASEGT. CDR3 residues: CASSPGGNQPQHF. The CDR3 coding sequence is TGTGCCAGCAGCCCCGGAGGGAATCAGCCCCAGCATTTT.

The gene calls are TRBV7-2 and TRBJ2-3, with 12 bases matching TRBD1. The CDR3 is 16 amino acids. Germline V gene lookup returns CDR1 SGHTA and CDR2 FQGNSA. The V segment lost 5 bases and the J segment 6 bases; nucleotides outside the gene matches: 9. The CDR3 bases are TGTGCCAGCAGCCAAACCGGGACAGGGGGCTGGGATACGCAGTATTTT. Amino acids: CASSQTGTGGWDTQYF.

This clonotype has a count of ten or more. The chain's CDR3 is CASSEGGSVDTQYF. The CDR3 DNA sequence: TGTGCCAGCAGTGAGGGGGGCTCGGTGGATACGCAGTATTTT. The J gene is TRBJ2-3, the V gene TRBV6-1; either TRBD1 or TRBD2 may fit D (6 bases each). CDR1 MNHNS and CDR2 SASEGT come from the germline V gene. V gave up 3 bases and J gave up 6 bases, with 13 bases separating them. This CDR3 is built from 14 residues.

V usage is TRBV10-1 and J usage is TRBJ2-5; TRBD2 agrees at 7 bases. The J segment lost 2 bases and the V segment lost 0 bases, leaving 3 bases of the junction unmatched. CDR3 length: 15 amino acids. The germline gives CDR1 WNHNN, CDR2 SYGVQD (reference sequence). The CDR3 bases are TGCGCCAGCAGTGAGTCAGGGACTATTCAAGAGACCCAGTACTTC. This gives the protein CASSESGTIQETQYF.

At least ten counts were recorded for this clonotype. V usage is TRBV12-3 or TRBV12-4 and J usage is TRBJ1-2; D is ambiguous. The CDR3 totals 12 residues. The V end was cut by 4 bases, the J end by 6 bases, with 9 bases between. The CDR3 sequence is CASSSGSDGYTF. The CDR3 region has the DNA TGTGCCAGCAGTTCTGGGTCGGATGGCTACACCTTC.

This clonotype was counted at least ten times. With a much larger clone just one base away, this may be a read error. The genes are TRBV29-1 and TRBJ2-3; the D is unclear. Trimming removed 4 bases from V and 2 bases from J, with 1 base in between. CDR3 length equals 10 residues. Looked up from germline, CDR1 is SQVTM and CDR2 is ANQGSEA. In DNA form, the CDR3 reads TGCAGCGTTGTCACAGATACGCAGTATTTT. This encodes CSVVTDTQYF.

This clonotype was seen ten or more times. The J gene is TRBJ2-7, the V gene TRBV4-2, with 9 bases fitting TRBD2. The CDR3 loop spans 16 amino acids. V lost 1 base and J lost 2; bases outside the gene matches: 6. Germline assignment: CDR1 LGHNA and CDR2 YNFKEQ. The CDR3 spells CASSQAPAGGTYEQYF. The CDR3 bases are TGTGCCAGCAGCCAAGCTCCAGCGGGGGGAACCTACGAGCAGTACTTC.

In its sample, this clonotype was seen many times. The chain employs TRBV9 and TRBJ2-7, with D perhaps TRBD2 (6 bases). V gave up 4 bases and J gave up 5 bases, with 13 bases separating them. CDR3 length: 13 amino acids. Germline V gives CDR1 SGDLS, CDR2 YYNGEE. CDR3 residues: CASSKGGGDEQYF. The CDR3 coding sequence is TGTGCCAGCAGCAAAGGCGGAGGGGACGAGCAGTACTTC.

In this sample, this clonotype turned up many times. V is TRBV7-2 and J is TRBJ2-5; 11 nucleotides line up with TRBD2. V was clipped by 4 bases and J by 4 bases; unmatched bases: 5. The CDR3 runs 15 residues. Germline values: CDR1 SGHTA, CDR2 FQGNSA. CDR3 amino acids: CASSYSGTSGETQYF. The CDR3 DNA reads TGTGCCAGCAGCTACTCCGGGACTAGCGGAGAGACCCAGTACTTC.

This clonotype has ten or more counts. The chain has TRBV9 and TRBJ1-5, with unresolved D. Trimming stripped 3 bases from V and 4 bases from J, with 8 bases between. CDR3 length equals 13 residues. Germline V CDR1 and CDR2: SGDLS, YYNGEE. The CDR3 reads CASSAAPNQPQHF. The DNA of the CDR3 is TGTGCCAGCAGCGCCGCCCCGAATCAGCCCCAGCATTTT.

This clonotype was detected many times. The rearrangement joins TRBV5-1 to TRBJ1-1; 7 bases agree with TRBD1. V dropped 3 bases and J dropped 0; count of bases not matched to a gene: 2. CDR3 length: 14 amino acids. CDR1 SGHRS and CDR2 YFSETQ come from the germline V gene. CDR3 region: CASSSGQLNTEAFF. The CDR3 coding sequence is TGCGCCAGCAGCTCGGGACAGTTGAACACTGAAGCTTTCTTT.

This clonotype was recorded many times. The chain has TRBV4-2 and TRBJ1-6; no firm D call. Trimming stripped 3 bases from V and 0 bases from J, with 18 bases between. The CDR3 is 19 amino acids. Germline V gene data show CDR1 as LGHNA and CDR2 as YNFKEQ. This CDR3 reads CASSQAAQSPSSYNSPLHF. The CDR3 DNA follows: TGTGCCAGCAGCCAGGCGGCGCAGTCACCGAGCTCCTATAATTCACCCCTCCACTTT.

The J gene is TRBJ2-1, the V gene TRBV5-1, with 15 nucleotides matching TRBD2. The CDR3 is 17 residues long. The germline V gene has CDR1 SGHRS and CDR2 YFSETQ. V was pared by 3 bases and J by 9 bases, with 10 bases of the junction left unmatched. The CDR3 is CASSSRGLAGGIGEQFF. The CDR3 DNA reads as TGCGCCAGCAGCTCGAGGGGACTAGCGGGGGGTATTGGTGAGCAGTTCTTC.

There are many counts of this clonotype. The gene calls are TRBV5-1 and TRBJ2-1; possibly TRBD2 for D (5 bases). CDR1 and CDR2 (germline): SGHRS, YFSETQ. This CDR3 comprises 16 residues. V was cut by 0 bases and J by 3 bases, with 13 bases left in between. CDR3 region: CASSLAALRDYNEQFF. CDR3 nucleotide sequence: TGCGCCAGCAGCTTGGCTGCGTTGAGGGACTACAATGAGCAGTTCTTC. Using reference TRBV5-1 and TRBJ2-1 for the parts outside the CDR3, the full variable domain is KAGVTQTPRYLIKTRGQQVTLSCSPISGHRSVSWYQQTPGQGLQFLFEYFSETQRNKGNFPGRFSGRQFSNSRSEMNVSTLELGDSALYLCASSLAALRDYNEQFFGPGTRLTVL.

This clonotype was seen at least ten times. This chain connects TRBV5-1 to TRBJ2-1, with a weak D call TRBD1 (5 bases). Trimming shortened V by 4 bases and J by 2 bases, and 16 bases separated the two germline ends. The CDR3 contains 16 residues. Germline CDR1 and CDR2: SGHRS and YFSETQ. In DNA form, the CDR3 reads TGCGCCAGCAGCCTACCAGGGTTTTCAGCCTACAATGAGCAGTTCTTC. Translating gives CASSLPGFSAYNEQFF. The full variable domain, in which reference TRBV5-1 and TRBJ2-1 provide the parts outside the CDR3, is KAGVTQTPRYLIKTRGQQVTLSCSPISGHRSVSWYQQTPGQGLQFLFEYFSETQRNKGNFPGRFSGRQFSNSRSEMNVSTLELGDSALYLCASSLPGFSAYNEQFFGPGTRLTVL.

The rearrangement joins TRBV4-1 to TRBJ2-4; D gene unclear. Per germline, CDR1 MGHRA and CDR2 YSYEKL. V lost 1 base and J 0 bases, leaving 7 bases between the germline ends. The CDR3 is 15 amino acids. CDR3 in amino acids: CASSQVGSAKNIQYF. The CDR3 bases are TGCGCCAGCAGCCAAGTTGGATCAGCCAAAAACATTCAGTACTTC.

This clonotype occurred many times. At one end, the junction sequence differs from germline, possibly due to a read error. V gene TRBV7-2 combines with J gene TRBJ2-3, with 9 bases identical to TRBD2. Germline CDR1 is SGHTA and CDR2 is FQGNSA. The CDR3 length is 14 residues. CDR3 residues: CASTLAGAVYTQYF. In DNA, the CDR3 is TGTGCCAGCACCTTAGCGGGGGCAGTTTATACGCAGTATTTT.

This sequence joins TRBV29-1 and TRBJ1-5; D unclear. V was clipped by 5 bases and J by 9 bases, with 14 bases between them. Germline V gene sequence: CDR1 SQVTM, CDR2 ANQGSEA. The CDR3 extends over 12 amino acids. Here the CDR3 DNA reads TGCAGCGTTTTCGGCCCGGCTGGGCCCCAGCATTTT. This codes for CSVFGPAGPQHF.

This clonotype was seen ten or more times. One junction end disagrees with the germline gene, perhaps due to a read error. The chain links TRBV5-1 to TRBJ2-1; the D gene is possibly TRBD1 (6 bases). The CDR3 is 13 amino acids. Germline CDR1 is SGHRS and CDR2 is YFSETQ. Written as DNA, the CDR3 is TGTGCCAGCAGCTTACAGGGACGGAATGAGCAGTTCTTC. This translates into CASSLQGRNEQFF.

The rearrangement uses TRBV20-1 and TRBJ1-5; 10 nucleotides align to TRBD1. V shed 3 bases, J shed 3 bases, and the junction held 5 bases outside the gene matches. This CDR3 has 15 residues. Per germline, CDR1 DFQATT and CDR2 SNEGSKA (reference sequence). CDR3 residues: CSASRTGGYNQPQHF. For the CDR3, the DNA is TGCAGTGCTAGTAGGACAGGGGGATACAATCAGCCCCAGCATTTT.

The table lists this clonotype with many counts. The chain recombines TRBV6-1 with TRBJ2-5, with 9 nucleotides matching TRBD1. Germline CDR1 reads MNHNS; CDR2 reads SASEGT. Trimming cost V 6 bases and J 3 bases; bases outside gene matches: 8. This CDR3 has 15 amino acids. The CDR3 nucleotides read TGTGCCAGCAGCCTGACCCGGACAGGGGAAGAGACCCAGTACTTC. It is translated as CASSLTRTGEETQYF.

This clonotype was found a few times. The chain combines TRBV9 with TRBJ2-1; D might be TRBD1 or TRBD2, each matching 5 bases. With 1 base removed from V and 0 bases from J, the gap between germline ends came to 8 bases. The CDR3 is 15 amino acids. The V gene's germline CDR1 is SGDLS and CDR2 YYNGEE. CDR3 sequence reads: CASSVSGTSYNEQFF. The CDR3 DNA is TGTGCCAGCAGCGTATCTGGGACCTCCTACAATGAGCAGTTCTTC.

This clonotype was seen more than once but under ten times. The J gene is TRBJ2-7, the V gene TRBV28, with a tentative D call TRBD2 (5 bases). Trimming shortened V by 6 bases and J by 7 bases, and 10 bases separated the two germline ends. The CDR3 covers 11 residues. Germline V gives CDR1 MDHEN, CDR2 SYDVKM. As DNA, the CDR3 is TGTGCCAGCAGGACTAAAAGGGAGCAGTACTTC. This encodes CASRTKREQYF. The full variable domain, rest sourced from reference TRBV28 and TRBJ2-7, is DVKVTQSSRYLVKRTGEKVFLECVQDMDHENMFWYRQDPGLGLRLIYFSYDVKMKEKGDIPEGYSVSREKKERFSLILESASTNQTSMYLCASRTKREQYFGPGTRLTVT.